What follows are 2 T cell receptor beta chains derived from one specimen sequenced in a study of human T cells and chemical hapten exposure. TCRdb reprocessed the RACE reads with MiXCR, giving one entry per CDR3 protein. The table lists about 380,000 distinct CDR3 sequences, roughly 4.6% of them singletons. Time point specified: pre-sensitization, week 0. Documented treatment: therapeutic diphenylcyclopropenone sensitization with weekly scalp DPC. The source was whole blood, collected in connection with sensitization to the hapten diphenylcyclopropenone (DPC). These receptors all come from a woman in her 50s with alopecia areata. Some clones in this sample may be carry-over from other donors' samples.

The sample holds many counts of this clonotype. The chain is built from TRBV29-1 and TRBJ1-5, with a weak D call TRBD1 (6 bases). Trimming cost V 6 bases and J 0 bases, with 9 bases left between them. The CDR3 runs 13 residues. Germline V gene lookup returns CDR1 SQVTM and CDR2 ANQGSEA. The CDR3 region is CSVGDNSNQPQHF. The CDR3 DNA sequence: TGCAGCGTCGGGGACAATAGCAATCAGCCCCAGCATTTT.

The rearrangement joins TRBV10-3 to TRBJ1-6, with D unresolved. Deletions cut 11 bases from V and 5 bases from J, with 13 bases between. The CDR3 consists of 13 residues. In germline, CDR1 is ENHRY, CDR2 SYGVKD. The CDR3 DNA follows: TGTGCCGTAGCCGGCAGCGATAATTCACCCCTCCACTTT. Protein sequence: CAVAGSDNSPLHF.